This T cell receptor beta chain was sequenced in a study of beta chain features in type 1 diabetes. Study-wide results and caveats: All four CD4+ subsets from Type 1 diabetes patients carried moderately but significantly shorter TCRB CDR3s. PCR could preferentially amplify shorter templates, alike in patients and controls. Within the patient group, naive, central memory and Treg TCRB repertoires appeared more similar to each other than within healthy donors.

Without exception, sorted populations had purity beyond 98%. With 4 bases removed from V and 9 bases from J, the gap between germline ends came to 10 bases. The CDR3 consists of 11 residues. Germline CDR1 SQVTM, CDR2 ANQGSEA. The entirety of the isolated RNA underwent reverse transcription, so expressed TCRB transcripts were sequenced. Sequencing used immunoSEQ multiplex PCR; TCRdb keeps in-frame clones, though not all of them. This table holds 150,000 to 200,000 clones, around 63% found once. This clone was found a few times. Its antigen is unknown. The chain carries TRBV29-1 and TRBJ2-1; TRBD1 is a possible D gene (7 bases). The sequencing sample was made of naive CD4+ T cells from blood. This clonotype was sampled from a man aged 30 to 45 with type 1 diabetes. CDR3 region: CSVAGGSEQFF. CDR3 in DNA: TGCAGCGTTGCAGGGGGGAGTGAGCAGTTCTTC.